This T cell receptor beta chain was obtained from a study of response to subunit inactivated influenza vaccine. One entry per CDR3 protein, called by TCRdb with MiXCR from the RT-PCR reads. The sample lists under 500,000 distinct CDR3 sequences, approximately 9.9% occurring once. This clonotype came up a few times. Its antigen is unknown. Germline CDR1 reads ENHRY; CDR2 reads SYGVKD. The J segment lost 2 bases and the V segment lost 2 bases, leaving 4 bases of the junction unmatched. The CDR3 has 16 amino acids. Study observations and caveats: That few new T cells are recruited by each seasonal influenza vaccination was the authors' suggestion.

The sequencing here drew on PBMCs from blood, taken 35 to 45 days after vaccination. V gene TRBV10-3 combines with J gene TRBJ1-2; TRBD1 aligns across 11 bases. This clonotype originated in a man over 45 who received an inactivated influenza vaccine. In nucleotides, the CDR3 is TGTGCCATCAGTGAGCATTGGGACAGGGGGAACTATGGCTACACCTTC. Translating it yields CAISEHWDRGNYGYTF.